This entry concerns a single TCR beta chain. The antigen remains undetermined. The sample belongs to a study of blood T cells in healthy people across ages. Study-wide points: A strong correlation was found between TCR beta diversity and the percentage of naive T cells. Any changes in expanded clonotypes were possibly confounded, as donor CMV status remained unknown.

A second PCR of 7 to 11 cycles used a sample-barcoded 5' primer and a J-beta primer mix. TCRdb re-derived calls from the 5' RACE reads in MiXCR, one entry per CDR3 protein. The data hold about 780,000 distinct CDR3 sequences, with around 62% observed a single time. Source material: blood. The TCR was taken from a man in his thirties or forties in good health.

The DNA of the CDR3 is TGCAGTGCTAGCCCACCTAGCGGGGGGTACAATGAGCAGTTCTTC. This gives the protein CSASPPSGGYNEQFF. The chain couples TRBV20-1 to TRBJ2-1, with TRBD2 matching 11 bases. Germline-derived CDR1 and CDR2 are DFQATT and SNEGSKA (reference sequence). V gave up 3 bases and J gave up 4 bases; unmatched junction bases: 5. The CDR3 contains 15 residues.